Sequencing of this TCR beta chain was carried out in a study of blood T cell repertoires in COVID-19. Overall study context: Samples taken during acute and convalescent COVID-19 were collected in the United States, Italy and Spain.

Libraries were prepared by immunoSEQ multiplex PCR; TCRdb keeps only in-frame clonotypes and omits some of them. Among tens of thousands of clones listed, around nine tenths were seen once. The junction had 7 bases not matched to a gene; V was cut back by 5 bases and J by 1 base. Germline CDR1 SEHNR, CDR2 FQNEAQ (reference sequence). The CDR3 is made up of 18 amino acids. The TCR originated in a man between 45 and 60 years old with active or convalescent COVID-19. The rearrangement joins TRBV7-9 to TRBJ2-1; 14 nucleotides line up with TRBD2. Sequencing used peripheral blood. CDR3 coding DNA: TGTGCCAGCAGCCCATCAGGACTAGCGGGGGGTTCCTACAATGAGCAGTTCTTC. Protein sequence: CASSPSGLAGGSYNEQFF. Full variable domain (rest looked up from reference TRBV7-9 and TRBJ2-1): DTGVSQNPRHKITKRGQNVTFRCDPISEHNRLYWYRQTLGQGPEFLTYFQNEAQLEKSRLLSDRFSAERPKGSFSTLEIQRTEQGDSAMYLCASSPSGLAGGSYNEQFFGPGTRLTVL.